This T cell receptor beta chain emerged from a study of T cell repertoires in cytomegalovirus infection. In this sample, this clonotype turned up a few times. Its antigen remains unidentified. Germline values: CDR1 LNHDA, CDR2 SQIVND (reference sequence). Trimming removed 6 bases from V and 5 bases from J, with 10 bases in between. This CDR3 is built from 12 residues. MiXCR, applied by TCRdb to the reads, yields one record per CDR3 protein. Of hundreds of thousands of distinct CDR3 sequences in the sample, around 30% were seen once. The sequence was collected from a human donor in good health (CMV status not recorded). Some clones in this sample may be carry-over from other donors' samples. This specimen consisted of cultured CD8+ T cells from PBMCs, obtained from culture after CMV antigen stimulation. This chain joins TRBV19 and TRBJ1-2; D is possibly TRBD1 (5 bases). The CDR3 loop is CASRGEKYGYTF. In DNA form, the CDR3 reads TGTGCCAGTAGAGGGGAGAAGTATGGCTACACCTTC. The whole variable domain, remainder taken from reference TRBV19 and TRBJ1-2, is DGGITQSPKYLFRKEGQNVTLSCEQNLNHDAMYWYRQDPGQGLRLIYYSQIVNDFQKGDIAEGYSVSREKKESFPLTVTSAQKNPTAFYLCASRGEKYGYTFGSGTRLTVV.